These T cell receptor beta chains were read from a single sample in a study of siplizumab effects on memory and regulatory T cells. Assay: immunoSEQ multiplex PCR; the TCRdb copy retains only in-frame clones and omits some. The sample lists about 100,000 clones, about 90% occurring once. Sequenced material: Tregs sorted from blood. Receptor source: a human donor in good health. The CDR3 runs from the conserved cysteine through the conserved F or W. Each record gives: J gene, V gene, D gene, clone size, CDR3 protein, CDR3 DNA. D genes are given only for firm matches. Size tells how often a clone was seen (once, few, many) or the class of an expanded clone, and some rows leave it out.

J gene: TRBJ2-1; V gene: TRBV9; D gene: TRBD1; clone size: NA; CDR3 protein: CASSTRTGHSYNEQFF; CDR3 DNA: TGTGCCAGCAGCACCCGGACAGGGCACAGCTACAATGAGCAGTTCTTC
J gene: TRBJ2-3; V gene: TRBV5-1; D gene: NA; clone size: NA; CDR3 protein: CASSTGRSADTQYF; CDR3 DNA: TGCGCCAGCAGCACTGGCCGGAGTGCAGATACGCAGTATTTT
J gene: TRBJ2-1; V gene: TRBV9; D gene: NA; clone size: NA; CDR3 protein: CASSGRDNDNEQFF; CDR3 DNA: TGTGCCAGCAGTGGTCGTGACAATGACAATGAGCAGTTCTTC
J gene: TRBJ1-5; V gene: TRBV28; D gene: NA; clone size: NA; CDR3 protein: CASSLTGTGQPQHF; CDR3 DNA: TGTGCCAGCAGTTTGACAGGAACGGGTCAGCCCCAGCATTTT
J gene: TRBJ1-5; V gene: TRBV2; D gene: NA; clone size: NA; CDR3 protein: CASSDPIQPPVNQPQHF; CDR3 DNA: TGTGCCAGCAGTGACCCGATACAGCCACCGGTGAATCAGCCCCAGCATTTT
J gene: TRBJ2-5; V gene: TRBV25-1; D gene: TRBD1; clone size: NA; CDR3 protein: CASAFSGQGQETQYF; CDR3 DNA: TGTGCCAGCGCATTCTCGGGACAGGGTCAAGAGACCCAGTACTTC
J gene: TRBJ2-5; V gene: TRBV9; D gene: TRBD2; clone size: NA; CDR3 protein: CASSVLAGGQETQYF; CDR3 DNA: TGTGCCAGCAGCGTTTTAGCGGGAGGGCAAGAGACCCAGTACTTC
J gene: TRBJ1-4; V gene: TRBV2; D gene: NA; clone size: NA; CDR3 protein: CASKPGLNEKLFF; CDR3 DNA: TGTGCCAGCAAACCAGGGCTAAATGAAAAACTGTTTTTT
J gene: TRBJ2-1; V gene: TRBV19; D gene: NA; clone size: NA; CDR3 protein: CASTRTPTNEQFF; CDR3 DNA: TGTGCCAGTACCCGGACCCCTACAAATGAGCAGTTCTTC
J gene: TRBJ1-2; V gene: TRBV6-5; D gene: NA; clone size: NA; CDR3 protein: CASSYTSGGYTF; CDR3 DNA: TGTGCCAGCAGTTACACGTCGGGGGGCTACACCTTC
J gene: TRBJ2-3; V gene: TRBV2; D gene: NA; clone size: NA; CDR3 protein: CASIRALGRVDTQYF; CDR3 DNA: TGTGCCAGCATACGGGCCCTGGGGCGAGTCGATACGCAGTATTTT
J gene: TRBJ1-2; V gene: TRBV19; D gene: NA; clone size: NA; CDR3 protein: CASSIRGGRANYGYTF; CDR3 DNA: TGTGCCAGTAGTATACGAGGGGGGCGAGCTAACTATGGCTACACCTTC
J gene: TRBJ1-1; V gene: TRBV28; D gene: NA; clone size: NA; CDR3 protein: CASSKVRAANTEAFF; CDR3 DNA: TGTGCCAGCAGTAAAGTAAGGGCCGCGAACACTGAAGCTTTCTTT
J gene: TRBJ2-1; V gene: TRBV19; D gene: TRBD2; clone size: few; CDR3 protein: CASSTTASGLNEQFF; CDR3 DNA: TGTGCCAGTAGCACCACTGCTAGCGGACTAAATGAGCAGTTCTTC
J gene: TRBJ2-5; V gene: TRBV18; D gene: TRBD1; clone size: NA; CDR3 protein: CASSRDRAETQYF; CDR3 DNA: TGTGCCAGCTCACGGGACAGGGCAGAGACCCAGTACTTC
J gene: TRBJ2-7; V gene: TRBV28; D gene: NA; clone size: NA; CDR3 protein: CASSRTYGGGSYEQYF; CDR3 DNA: TGTGCCAGCAGCCGCACCTATGGGGGGGGCAGCTACGAGCAGTACTTC
J gene: TRBJ2-3; V gene: TRBV6-6; D gene: NA; clone size: NA; CDR3 protein: CASSEPSTDTQYF; CDR3 DNA: TGTGCCAGCAGCGAACCCAGCACAGATACGCAGTATTTT
J gene: TRBJ2-7; V gene: TRBV4-2; D gene: TRBD2; clone size: NA; CDR3 protein: CASSQDPLAGGSSYEQYF; CDR3 DNA: TGTGCCAGCAGCCAAGATCCCCTAGCGGGAGGCAGCTCCTACGAGCAGTACTTC
J gene: TRBJ2-7; V gene: TRBV6-5; D gene: TRBD2; clone size: once; CDR3 protein: CASSYQRGSYEQYF; CDR3 DNA: TGTGCCAGCAGTTATCAGCGGGGCTCCTACGAGCAGTACTTC
J gene: TRBJ2-5; V gene: TRBV9; D gene: TRBD2; clone size: NA; CDR3 protein: CASSAGLAEETQYF; CDR3 DNA: TGTGCCAGCAGCGCGGGACTAGCGGAAGAGACCCAGTACTTC
J gene: TRBJ2-6; V gene: TRBV14; D gene: NA; clone size: NA; CDR3 protein: CASSSRRRLVGANVLTF; CDR3 DNA: TGTGCCAGCAGCTCTCGACGACGGCTCGTAGGGGCCAACGTCCTGACTTTC
J gene: TRBJ2-7; V gene: TRBV4-1; D gene: TRBD1; clone size: NA; CDR3 protein: CASSRDATGEYEQYF; CDR3 DNA: TGCGCCAGCAGCCGCGACGCGACAGGGGAGTACGAGCAGTACTTC
J gene: TRBJ2-1; V gene: TRBV28; D gene: NA; clone size: NA; CDR3 protein: CASSFVLGTANNEQFF; CDR3 DNA: TGTGCCAGCAGTTTTGTTCTTGGGACGGCGAACAATGAGCAGTTCTTC
J gene: TRBJ1-5; V gene: TRBV7-9; D gene: NA; clone size: few; CDR3 protein: CASSSTGPSTPQPQHF; CDR3 DNA: TGTGCCAGCAGCTCGACCGGGCCCTCGACCCCTCAGCCCCAGCATTTT
J gene: TRBJ2-2; V gene: TRBV9; D gene: TRBD2; clone size: NA; CDR3 protein: CASSVGLAPVGGELFF; CDR3 DNA: TGTGCCAGCAGCGTAGGACTAGCTCCGGTTGGCGGGGAGCTGTTTTTT
J gene: TRBJ2-7; V gene: TRBV7-2; D gene: NA; clone size: NA; CDR3 protein: CASIRRTGVGGYEQYF; CDR3 DNA: TGTGCCAGCATCCGACGGACGGGAGTAGGGGGCTACGAGCAGTACTTC
J gene: TRBJ2-5; V gene: TRBV11-2; D gene: TRBD2; clone size: NA; CDR3 protein: CASSLLGLVQETQYF; CDR3 DNA: TGTGCCAGCAGCTTACTGGGACTAGTTCAAGAGACCCAGTACTTC
J gene: TRBJ1-2; V gene: TRBV10-3; D gene: NA; clone size: NA; CDR3 protein: CAISDGGWYGYTF; CDR3 DNA: TGTGCCATCAGTGACGGGGGCTGGTATGGCTACACCTTC
J gene: TRBJ2-6; V gene: TRBV19; D gene: NA; clone size: few; CDR3 protein: CASTKSSTGANVLTF; CDR3 DNA: TGTGCCAGTACCAAATCGTCTACTGGGGCCAACGTCCTGACTTTC
J gene: TRBJ2-3; V gene: TRBV5-4; D gene: TRBD2; clone size: NA; CDR3 protein: CASSTLAGRADTQYF; CDR3 DNA: TGTGCCAGCAGCACGCTAGCGGGAAGGGCAGATACGCAGTATTTT
J gene: TRBJ2-5; V gene: TRBV11-3; D gene: TRBD2; clone size: NA; CDR3 protein: CASSSPGLAGYLQETQYF; CDR3 DNA: TGTGCCAGCAGCTCGCCGGGACTAGCGGGTTACCTCCAAGAGACCCAGTACTTC
J gene: TRBJ2-7; V gene: TRBV5-1; D gene: NA; clone size: NA; CDR3 protein: CASSLAVGSTYEQYF; CDR3 DNA: TGCGCCAGCAGCTTGGCGGTCGGCTCCACCTACGAGCAGTACTTC
J gene: TRBJ2-7; V gene: TRBV5-1; D gene: TRBD2; clone size: NA; CDR3 protein: CASSYPRGGGYEQYF; CDR3 DNA: TGCGCCAGCAGCTATCCGCGGGGGGGCGGGTACGAGCAGTACTTC
J gene: TRBJ2-1; V gene: TRBV7-9; D gene: NA; clone size: NA; CDR3 protein: CASSYRENEQFF; CDR3 DNA: TGTGCCAGCAGCTATCGGGAGAATGAGCAGTTCTTC
J gene: TRBJ1-5; V gene: TRBV27; D gene: NA; clone size: NA; CDR3 protein: CASSFRVLQPQHF; CDR3 DNA: TGTGCCAGCAGTTTCAGGGTACTCCAGCCCCAGCATTTT
J gene: TRBJ2-7; V gene: TRBV5-1; D gene: NA; clone size: once; CDR3 protein: CASSRFANEQYF; CDR3 DNA: TGCGCCAGCAGCCGATTCGCAAACGAGCAGTACTTC
J gene: TRBJ2-1; V gene: TRBV7-7; D gene: NA; clone size: NA; CDR3 protein: CASSLALWGEQFF; CDR3 DNA: TGTGCTAGCAGCTTAGCGTTGTGGGGTGAGCAGTTCTTC